A selection of T cell receptor beta chains follows, all from one sample in a study of blood T cell repertoires in COVID-19. Only in-frame clones appear in the TCRdb table, and some are missing; sequencing was by immunoSEQ multiplex PCR. The sample contains tens of thousands of clones, around four fifths of which appear only once. Source material: peripheral blood. The receptors come from a man older than 75 with active or convalescent COVID-19. CDR3s include the opening cysteine and the closing phenylalanine or tryptophan. Fields, in order: clone size, CDR3 length, J gene, V gene, D gene, CDR3 protein, CDR3 DNA. D genes are given only for firm matches. Not every row has a clone size; where given, it reads once, few, many or a size class.

size: -
length: 15
J: TRBJ2-4
V: TRBV6-2/TRBV6-3
D: TRBD2
CDR3: CASSYRIEGGNIQYF
DNA: TGTGCCAGCAGTTACCGTATTGAGGGAGGGAACATTCAGTACTTC

size: -
length: 11
J: TRBJ2-1
V: TRBV6-1
D: TRBD1
CDR3: CASSDRDREFF
DNA: TGTGCCAGCAGTGACCGGGACAGGGAGTTCTTC

size: once
length: 15
J: TRBJ2-7
V: TRBV4-2
D: -
CDR3: CASSLQTGNSPEQYF
DNA: TGTGCCAGCAGCCTCCAAACCGGGAACTCCCCCGAGCAGTACTTC

size: -
length: 14
J: TRBJ2-5
V: TRBV3-1/TRBV3-2
D: -
CDR3: CASSLTPLAQTQYF
DNA: TGTGCCAGCAGTCTTACCCCGCTAGCGCAGACCCAGTACTTC

size: -
length: 15
J: TRBJ1-1
V: TRBV2
D: TRBD1
CDR3: CASSRQGAGSTEAFF
DNA: TGTGCCAGCAGTAGACAGGGGGCGGGTTCCACTGAAGCTTTCTTT

size: -
length: 15
J: TRBJ2-1
V: TRBV5-1
D: -
CDR3: CASGEAGLTYNEQFF
DNA: TGCGCCAGCGGAGAGGCGGGCCTCACCTACAATGAGCAGTTCTTC

size: -
length: 14
J: TRBJ2-5
V: TRBV19
D: -
CDR3: CASSSTGLWETQYF
DNA: TGTGCCAGTAGCTCCACAGGGTTGTGGGAGACCCAGTACTTC

size: -
length: 14
J: TRBJ1-1
V: TRBV10-2
D: TRBD1
CDR3: CASSETGGSTEAFF
DNA: TGCGCCAGCAGTGAGACAGGGGGTAGCACTGAAGCTTTCTTT

size: -
length: 13
J: TRBJ1-2
V: TRBV28
D: -
CDR3: CASSLRGAGGYTF
DNA: TGTGCCAGCAGTTTAAGAGGCGCGGGGGGCTACACCTTC

size: -
length: 15
J: TRBJ2-3
V: TRBV7-2
D: -
CDR3: CASSLARPIPDTQYF
DNA: TGTGCCAGCAGCTTAGCGCGTCCAATCCCAGATACGCAGTATTTT

size: -
length: 14
J: TRBJ2-7
V: TRBV6-5
D: -
CDR3: CASSYVTSGNEQYF
DNA: TGTGCCAGCAGTTACGTAACTTCGGGGAACGAGCAGTACTTC

size: -
length: 14
J: TRBJ2-7
V: TRBV7-9
D: -
CDR3: CASSLGQGMGEQYF
DNA: TGTGCCAGCAGCTTAGGGCAGGGAATGGGCGAGCAGTACTTC

size: -
length: 15
J: TRBJ2-1
V: TRBV4-3
D: -
CDR3: CASSQAGLTYNEQFF
DNA: TGCGCCAGCAGCCAAGCAGGGTTGACCTACAATGAGCAGTTCTTC

size: -
length: 15
J: TRBJ2-3
V: TRBV7-8
D: -
CDR3: CASEFGQGNTDTQYF
DNA: TGTGCCAGCGAATTTGGGCAAGGAAACACAGATACGCAGTATTTT

size: -
length: 15
J: TRBJ2-2
V: TRBV2
D: -
CDR3: CASTKSGFGTGELFF
DNA: TGTGCCAGCACGAAGTCGGGTTTTGGCACCGGGGAGCTGTTTTTT

size: -
length: 12
J: TRBJ2-1
V: TRBV12-5
D: -
CDR3: CASGLVWLGQFF
DNA: TGTGCTAGTGGTTTGGTTTGGCTAGGCCAGTTCTTC

size: -
length: 13
J: TRBJ1-2
V: TRBV18
D: -
CDR3: CASSPAGVSGYTF
DNA: TGTGCCAGCTCACCAGCGGGGGTCAGTGGCTACACCTTC

size: few
length: 14
J: TRBJ1-1
V: TRBV5-5
D: -
CDR3: CASSQMGGNTEAFF
DNA: TGTGCCAGCAGCCAGATGGGGGGAAACACTGAAGCTTTCTTT

size: -
length: 16
J: TRBJ2-5
V: TRBV11-3
D: -
CDR3: CASSLVYGGVGETQYF
DNA: TGTGCCAGCAGCTTAGTCTACGGCGGGGTTGGAGAGACCCAGTACTTC

size: -
length: 15
J: TRBJ2-1
V: TRBV3-1/TRBV3-2
D: -
CDR3: CASSQAGVVYNEQFF
DNA: TGTGCCAGCAGCCAAGCCGGGGTGGTTTACAATGAGCAGTTCTTC

size: -
length: 15
J: TRBJ2-7
V: TRBV5-1
D: TRBD1
CDR3: CASSLVVGGGNEQYF
DNA: TGCGCCAGCAGCTTGGTGGTAGGGGGCGGAAACGAGCAGTACTTC

size: -
length: 15
J: TRBJ1-2
V: TRBV27
D: TRBD1
CDR3: CASSFGQGVNYGYTF
DNA: TGTGCCAGCAGTTTCGGGCAGGGGGTTAACTATGGCTACACCTTC

size: -
length: 17
J: TRBJ2-2
V: TRBV7-2
D: -
CDR3: CASSPSQGGAPFGELFF
DNA: TGTGCCAGCAGCCCTTCCCAGGGGGGAGCTCCCTTCGGGGAGCTGTTTTTT

size: -
length: 17
J: TRBJ2-1
V: TRBV6-6
D: TRBD2
CDR3: CASSRNPGLAAGNEQFF
DNA: TGTGCCAGCAGCCGAAATCCGGGACTAGCAGCAGGCAATGAGCAGTTCTTC

size: -
length: 15
J: TRBJ2-6
V: TRBV6-5
D: TRBD1
CDR3: CASSKTGAGANVLTF
DNA: TGTGCCAGCAGTAAGACAGGGGCTGGGGCCAACGTCCTGACTTTC

size: few
length: 15
J: TRBJ1-6
V: TRBV5-8
D: -
CDR3: CASSSRDSYNSPLHF
DNA: TGTGCCAGCAGCAGCAGGGATTCCTATAATTCACCCCTCCACTTT

size: -
length: 13
J: TRBJ1-6
V: TRBV30
D: -
CDR3: CAWSYGALEPLHF
DNA: TGTGCCTGGAGTTATGGGGCCCTTGAACCCCTCCACTTT

size: -
length: 14
J: TRBJ2-5
V: TRBV6-5
D: -
CDR3: CASSKTGVQETQYF
DNA: TGTGCCAGCAGCAAGACAGGCGTACAAGAGACCCAGTACTTC

size: once
length: 15
J: TRBJ2-3
V: TRBV4-1
D: TRBD1
CDR3: CASSQTGQQRDTQYF
DNA: TGCGCCAGCAGCCAAACGGGACAGCAAAGAGATACGCAGTATTTT

size: -
length: 18
J: TRBJ2-3
V: TRBV5-1
D: TRBD2
CDR3: CASSLVVLAGVSSDTQYF
DNA: TGCGCCAGCAGCTTGGTAGTACTAGCGGGAGTATCATCAGATACGCAGTATTTT

size: -
length: 15
J: TRBJ2-3
V: TRBV19
D: TRBD2
CDR3: CASRNVAGDTDTQYF
DNA: TGTGCCAGTAGAAATGTAGCGGGAGATACAGATACGCAGTATTTT

size: -
length: 16
J: TRBJ2-1
V: TRBV11-3
D: TRBD2
CDR3: CASSPLLAGGEGEQFF
DNA: TGTGCCAGCAGCCCGCTACTAGCGGGAGGTGAGGGTGAGCAGTTCTTC

size: -
length: 15
J: TRBJ2-2
V: TRBV7-2
D: TRBD1
CDR3: CASSRTGVNTGELFF
DNA: TGTGCCAGCAGCCGGACAGGGGTTAACACCGGGGAGCTGTTTTTT

size: -
length: 14
J: TRBJ2-3
V: TRBV13
D: -
CDR3: CASSSDSVTDTQYF
DNA: TGTGCCAGCAGCTCCGACAGCGTCACAGATACGCAGTATTTT

size: -
length: 15
J: TRBJ1-1
V: TRBV5-4
D: -
CDR3: CASSLANRRNTEAFF
DNA: TGTGCCAGCAGCTTGGCGAATAGGAGGAACACTGAAGCTTTCTTT

size: -
length: 14
J: TRBJ1-2
V: TRBV6-7
D: -
CDR3: CASRPSCSGGGYTF
DNA: TGTGCCAGCAGGCCCTCGTGTTCCGGGGGGGGCTACACCTTC

size: once
length: 14
J: TRBJ2-2
V: TRBV7-9
D: -
CDR3: CASSSPRGTGELFF
DNA: TGTGCCAGCAGCTCCCCGCGGGGAACCGGGGAGCTGTTTTTT

size: -
length: 19
J: TRBJ2-5
V: TRBV7-9
D: -
CDR3: CASSLGDRVSGGPGETQYF
DNA: TGTGCCAGCAGCTTAGGGGACAGGGTGAGCGGGGGGCCAGGAGAGACCCAGTACTTC

size: -
length: 13
J: TRBJ1-1
V: TRBV12-3/TRBV12-4
D: TRBD1
CDR3: CASSNRQGASAFF
DNA: TGTGCCAGCAGTAACCGACAGGGGGCGTCGGCTTTCTTT

size: -
length: 13
J: TRBJ1-1
V: TRBV30
D: TRBD1
CDR3: CAWSRQGVTEAFF
DNA: TGTGCCTGGAGTCGACAGGGGGTCACTGAAGCTTTCTTT

size: -
length: 12
J: TRBJ1-6
V: TRBV25-1
D: -
CDR3: CASSASNSPLHF
DNA: TGTGCCAGCAGTGCCTCTAATTCACCCCTCCACTTT

size: once
length: 14
J: TRBJ1-3
V: TRBV11-1
D: -
CDR3: CASTGGSSGNTIYF
DNA: TGTGCCAGCACGGGGGGAAGCTCTGGAAACACCATATATTTT

size: -
length: 17
J: TRBJ2-6
V: TRBV7-6
D: TRBD1
CDR3: CASSPGTGSTGANVLTF
DNA: TGTGCCAGCAGCCCTGGGACAGGGAGTACTGGGGCCAACGTCCTGACTTTC

size: -
length: 13
J: TRBJ1-2
V: TRBV5-6
D: TRBD1
CDR3: CASNVQGRGGYTF
DNA: TGTGCCAGCAACGTACAGGGGCGGGGTGGCTACACCTTC

size: -
length: 12
J: TRBJ2-7
V: TRBV6-2/TRBV6-3
D: -
CDR3: CASSYQAYEQYF
DNA: TGTGCCAGCAGTTACCAGGCCTACGAGCAGTACTTC

size: once
length: 15
J: TRBJ1-4
V: TRBV18
D: TRBD1
CDR3: CASSPDRGTFEKLFF
DNA: TGTGCCAGCTCACCGGACAGGGGGACTTTTGAAAAACTGTTTTTT

size: -
length: 15
J: TRBJ2-6
V: TRBV18
D: -
CDR3: CASSPQGAGANVLTF
DNA: TGTGCCAGCTCACCACAGGGGGCTGGGGCCAACGTCCTGACTTTC